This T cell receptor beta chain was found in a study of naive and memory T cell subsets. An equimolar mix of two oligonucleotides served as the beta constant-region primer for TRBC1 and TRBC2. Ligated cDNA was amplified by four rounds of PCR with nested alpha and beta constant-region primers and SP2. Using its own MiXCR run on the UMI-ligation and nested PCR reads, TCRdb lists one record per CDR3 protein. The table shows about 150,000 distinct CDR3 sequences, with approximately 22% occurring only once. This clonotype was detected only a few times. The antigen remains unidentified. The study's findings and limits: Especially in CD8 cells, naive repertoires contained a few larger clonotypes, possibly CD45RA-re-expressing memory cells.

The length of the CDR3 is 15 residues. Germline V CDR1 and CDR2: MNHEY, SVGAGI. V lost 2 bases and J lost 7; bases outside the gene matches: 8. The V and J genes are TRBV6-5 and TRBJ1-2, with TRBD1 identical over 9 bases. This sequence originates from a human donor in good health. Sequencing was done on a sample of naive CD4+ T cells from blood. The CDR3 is CASSYQGTGSGGYTF. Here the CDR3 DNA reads TGTGCCAGCAGTTACCAGGGGACAGGGAGTGGTGGCTACACCTTC.